Below are 18 T cell receptor beta chains sequenced from a single sample in a study of cytomegalovirus exposure and HLA in healthy donors. The PCR contained 60 Vbeta and 13 Jbeta primers. The data were produced by immunoSEQ multiplex PCR, yet TCRdb's version contains in-frame clones alone and is incomplete. The sample has about 240,000 clones, about 80% seen once. Sequencing was done on a sample of PBMCs. These receptors were collected from a woman in her fifties or sixties in good health and CMV-seropositive.

The gene calls are TRBV5-1 and TRBJ1-1, with D maybe TRBD1 (6 bases). Per germline, CDR1 SGHRS and CDR2 YFSETQ. The CDR3 is 14 amino acids. Trimming left V 3 bases short and J 11 bases short, with 20 bases between. CDR3 DNA: TGCGCCAGCAGCTCGGTGATGGACAGCCCCAAGGCTTTCTTT. As protein: CASSSVMDSPKAFF.

The V gene is TRBV2, the J gene TRBJ2-1; TRBD2 might be the D (5 bases). CDR3 size: 18 residues. V was trimmed by 3 bases and J by 0 bases, leaving 18 bases between them. The V gene's germline CDR1 is SNHLY and CDR2 FYNNEI. CDR3 in amino acids: CASSEGRRSKSSYNEQFF. For the CDR3, the DNA is TGTGCCAGCAGTGAGGGTAGGAGGTCCAAGAGCTCCTACAATGAGCAGTTCTTC.

This chain uses TRBV19 with TRBJ1-5; D is ambiguous. The CDR3 has 14 amino acids. Germline V gene data show CDR1 as LNHDA and CDR2 as SQIVND (reference sequence). The V end was cut by 5 bases, the J end by 2 bases, with 10 bases between. DNA of the CDR3: TGTGCCAGTAGTCATGAACGCGGCAATCAGCCCCAGCATTTT. Translating it yields CASSHERGNQPQHF.

In its sample, this clone was seen a few times. The chain recombines TRBV5-1 with TRBJ2-6, with a tentative D call TRBD1 (6 bases). Trimming removed 0 bases from V and 0 bases from J, with 10 bases in between. Per germline, CDR1 SGHRS and CDR2 YFSETQ. CDR3 length: 17 residues. The DNA of the CDR3 is TGCGCCAGCAGCTTGGGGGGGACAAACTCTGGGGCCAACGTCCTGACTTTC. It is translated as CASSLGGTNSGANVLTF.

J is TRBJ2-6 and V is TRBV6-5, with D possibly being TRBD2 (5 bases). Germline V CDR1 and CDR2: MNHEY, SVGAGI. CDR3 length equals 15 residues. The germline V and J ends were trimmed by 1 base and 4 bases, with 8 bases remaining between them. For the CDR3, the DNA is TGTGCCAGCAGTTACTACGGGGAAGGGGCCAACGTCCTGACTTTC. Protein sequence: CASSYYGEGANVLTF.

The V call is TRBV28, the J call TRBJ1-2; 10 bases map to TRBD1. The CDR3 loop spans 14 amino acids. The germline gives CDR1 MDHEN, CDR2 SYDVKM. Losses at the gene ends were 6 bases for V and 3 bases for J; bases not matched to a gene: 4. This CDR3 reads CASRETGGDYGYTF. The DNA for the CDR3 is TGTGCCAGCAGGGAGACAGGGGGCGACTATGGCTACACCTTC.

The gene calls are TRBV19 and TRBJ2-3; no reliable D call. Germline lookup yields CDR1 LNHDA and CDR2 SQIVND (reference sequence). CDR3 length: 12 amino acids. V was clipped by 5 bases and J by 6 bases, with 9 bases between them. CDR3 bases: TGTGCCAGTAGTGCGACTTGGGATACGCAGTATTTT. It codes for CASSATWDTQYF.

The rearrangement joins TRBV27 to TRBJ2-3; tentative D call: TRBD2 (6 bases). With 3 bases removed from V and 4 bases from J, the gap between germline ends came to 14 bases. This CDR3 has 15 residues. Germline V gives CDR1 MNHEY, CDR2 SMNVEV (reference sequence). In nucleotides, the CDR3 is TGTGCCAGCAGTTTGTACGGAGGGGAGGCAGATACGCAGTATTTT. Amino acid sequence: CASSLYGGEADTQYF.

The J gene is TRBJ2-7, the V gene TRBV28, with D possibly being TRBD1 (6 bases). The V gene lost 5 bases and the J gene lost 3 bases, with 20 bases spanning the gap. The CDR3 consists of 16 residues. Per germline, CDR1 MDHEN and CDR2 SYDVKM. CDR3: CASSQTPSTGRYEQYF. CDR3 DNA: TGTGCCAGCAGTCAGACGCCCTCGACAGGTCGCTACGAGCAGTACTTC.

This chain uses TRBV25-1 with TRBJ2-2; 8 positions agree with TRBD1. Germline values: CDR1 MGHDK, CDR2 SYGVNS. This CDR3 has 14 amino acids. With V trimmed by 5 bases and J by 7 bases, 6 bases remained unmatched. The CDR3 reads CASSRQGKGGELFF. CDR3 nucleotides: TGTGCCAGCAGTAGACAGGGGAAGGGCGGGGAGCTGTTTTTT.

This clone was counted only a few times. This chain connects TRBV6-5 to TRBJ1-1, with 10 positions matching TRBD1. Germline CDR1 MNHEY, CDR2 SVGAGI. There are 14 residues in the CDR3. The ends lost 6 bases at V and 4 bases at J; junction bases unmatched: 5. The CDR3 bases are TGTGCCAGCAGCATGGACAGGGGGACCACTGAAGCTTTCTTT. It encodes CASSMDRGTTEAFF.

This clone was observed a handful of times. The V gene is TRBV10-3, the J gene TRBJ2-3, with unresolved D. CDR1 and CDR2 (germline): ENHRY, SYGVKD. The V end was cut by 4 bases, the J end by 6 bases, with 17 bases between. The CDR3 has 15 residues. CDR3: CAISVSLVSGDTQYF. The CDR3 bases are TGTGCCATCAGTGTAAGCCTAGTCTCCGGGGATACGCAGTATTTT.

CDR3 DNA sequence: TGTGCCAGCAGCTCCGAGGGAGACGAGCAGTACTTC. As protein: CASSSEGDEQYF. This rearrangement joins TRBV7-9 to TRBJ2-7, with D tentatively TRBD2 (5 bases). CDR1 is SEHNR, CDR2 FQNEAQ, per germline (reference sequence). Trimming removed 4 bases from V and 5 bases from J, with 9 bases in between. The CDR3 runs to 12 residues.

The chain uses TRBV18 and TRBJ1-1, with D perhaps TRBD1 (6 bases). This CDR3 is 14 amino acids long. CDR1 and CDR2 from the germline V gene are KGHSH and LQKENI. V lost 1 base and J 7 bases, leaving 13 bases between the germline ends. In DNA, the CDR3 is TGTGCCAGCTCACCACAGAACAGGGTGGGTGAAGCTTTCTTT. This translates into CASSPQNRVGEAFF.

This clone was seen a few times. The chain joins TRBV7-8 to TRBJ2-1; 7 positions agree with TRBD1. Germline CDR1 reads SGHVS; CDR2 reads FQNEAQ. The V gene end was trimmed by 1 base and the J gene end by 11 bases; junction bases not matched to a gene: 5. CDR3 length equals 13 residues. In DNA, the CDR3 is TGTGCCAGCAGCTTAGATTGGACAGGTAAGCAGTTCTTC. Translation gives CASSLDWTGKQFF. The variable domain in full, completed from reference TRBV7-8 and TRBJ2-1, reads GAGVSQSPRYKVAKRGQDVALRCDPISGHVSLFWYQQALGQGPEFLTYFQNEAQLDKSGLPSDRFFAERPEGSVSTLKIQRTQQEDSAVYLCASSLDWTGKQFFGPGTRLTVL.

V gene TRBV19 combines with J gene TRBJ1-1; maybe TRBD1 (6 bases). This CDR3 comprises 14 residues. The V gene lost 6 bases and the J gene lost 7 bases, with 18 bases spanning the gap. The germline V gene encodes CDR1 LNHDA and CDR2 SQIVND (reference sequence). CDR3 residues: CASRREGGLVEAFF. Here the CDR3 DNA reads TGTGCCAGTAGAAGGGAGGGGGGGCTAGTTGAAGCTTTCTTT.

The chain is built from TRBV6-1 and TRBJ1-1; D is possibly TRBD1 (6 bases). Trimming shortened V by 7 bases and J by 6 bases, and 12 bases separated the two germline ends. Germline loops: CDR1 MNHNS, CDR2 SASEGT. The CDR3 runs to 12 residues. The CDR3 loop reads CASIRGNSEAFF. CDR3 nucleotides: TGTGCCAGCATCAGGGGAAACTCTGAAGCTTTCTTT.

The chain employs TRBV5-1 and TRBJ1-1; TRBD1 might be the D (5 bases). Germline assignment: CDR1 SGHRS and CDR2 YFSETQ. V was cut by 0 bases and J by 2 bases, with 11 bases left in between. The CDR3 covers 15 residues. The CDR3 coding sequence is TGCGCCAGCAGCTTGGACGGGGGTTTTAACACTGAAGCTTTCTTT. Translated: CASSLDGGFNTEAFF.